The 25 T cell receptor beta chains below were found in one sample sequenced in a study of cytomegalovirus exposure and HLA in healthy donors. PCR involved 60 Vbeta and 13 Jbeta primers. Clones were sequenced by immunoSEQ multiplex PCR, and TCRdb holds only the in-frame ones, with some missing. Of 150,000 or so clones in the sample, 71% were seen once. Specimen: PBMCs. Receptors were obtained from a girl aged 5-17 years in good health and CMV-seronegative.

V usage is TRBV9 and J usage is TRBJ2-1; no firm D call. V was pared by 3 bases and J by 5 bases, with 9 bases between. This CDR3 is built from 13 residues. Germline V gene sequence: CDR1 SGDLS, CDR2 YYNGEE. CDR3 region: CASSATQNNEQFF. The CDR3 region has the DNA TGTGCCAGCAGCGCGACACAAAACAATGAGCAGTTCTTC.

This clone has just a few counts. The chain employs TRBV19 and TRBJ1-2; a possible D gene is TRBD1 (5 bases). Trimming pared 3 bases from V and 6 bases from J, leaving 14 bases between. CDR3 length equals 14 residues. In germline, CDR1 is LNHDA, CDR2 SQIVND (reference sequence). CDR3 sequence: CASSIGQGRDGYTF. The CDR3, as DNA: TGTGCCAGTAGTATTGGCCAAGGCAGGGATGGCTACACCTTC. Using reference TRBV19 and TRBJ1-2 for the parts outside the CDR3, the full variable domain is DGGITQSPKYLFRKEGQNVTLSCEQNLNHDAMYWYRQDPGQGLRLIYYSQIVNDFQKGDIAEGYSVSREKKESFPLTVTSAQKNPTAFYLCASSIGQGRDGYTFGSGTRLTVV.

V usage is TRBV5-1 and J usage is TRBJ1-2; no definite D call. The CDR3 spans 13 residues. The ends were cut back, 4 bases at V and 4 bases at J, with 11 bases in the middle. CDR1 and CDR2 from the germline V gene are SGHRS and YFSETQ. For the CDR3, the DNA is TGCGCCAGCAGCCCCTACAGTCTCTATGGCTACACCTTC. This encodes CASSPYSLYGYTF. The full variable domain, in which reference TRBV5-1 and TRBJ1-2 provide the parts outside the CDR3, is KAGVTQTPRYLIKTRGQQVTLSCSPISGHRSVSWYQQTPGQGLQFLFEYFSETQRNKGNFPGRFSGRQFSNSRSEMNVSTLELGDSALYLCASSPYSLYGYTFGSGTRLTVV.

The chain carries TRBV30 and TRBJ1-2, with D tentatively TRBD1 (5 bases). Germline CDR1 and CDR2: GTSNPN and SVGIG (reference sequence). V was clipped by 4 bases and J by 2 bases, with 17 bases between them. This CDR3 is built from 15 residues. The CDR3 region has the DNA TGTGCCTGGAACCAGGGAGGATCGGGGAACTATGGCTACACCTTC. Residues: CAWNQGGSGNYGYTF.

This clone has more than one count but fewer than ten. This chain uses TRBV6-5 with TRBJ1-2; D may be TRBD1 (5 bases). Looked up from germline, CDR1 is MNHEY and CDR2 is SVGAGI. There are 11 residues in the CDR3. V lost 8 bases and J 7 bases, leaving 11 bases between the germline ends. The CDR3 region is CASGGVGGYTF. The CDR3 DNA is TGTGCCAGCGGGGGGGTAGGTGGCTACACCTTC.

The table lists this clone with a few counts. This chain connects TRBV5-6 to TRBJ1-6; TRBD1 aligns across 9 bases. V lost 1 base, J lost 4 bases, and 3 bases stayed unmatched. The CDR3 consists of 16 residues. Germline loops: CDR1 SGHDT, CDR2 YYEEEE. In DNA form, the CDR3 reads TGTGCCAGCAGCTTGATAGGGACAGGGTATAATTCACCCCTCCACTTT. It is translated as CASSLIGTGYNSPLHF.

This rearrangement joins TRBV6-4 to TRBJ1-6, with 7 bases lining up with TRBD1. This CDR3 comprises 14 residues. J was trimmed by 7 bases and V by 5 bases; bases with no gene match: 5. CDR1 is MRHNA and CDR2 is SNTAGT in the germline V gene. This chain's CDR3 is CASSQGVPNSPLHF. The CDR3 coding sequence is TGTGCCAGCAGTCAGGGGGTTCCGAATTCACCCCTCCACTTT.

The gene calls are TRBV7-9 and TRBJ1-1, with D maybe TRBD1 (6 bases). From germline, CDR1 is SEHNR and CDR2 FQNEAQ (reference sequence). V was trimmed by 6 bases and J by 4 bases, leaving 15 bases between them. This CDR3 has 14 amino acids. The CDR3: CASSLNQGSTEAFF. CDR3 in DNA: TGTGCCAGCAGTTTGAATCAGGGGAGCACTGAAGCTTTCTTT. The full variable domain, rest sourced from reference TRBV7-9 and TRBJ1-1, is DTGVSQNPRHKITKRGQNVTFRCDPISEHNRLYWYRQTLGQGPEFLTYFQNEAQLEKSRLLSDRFSAERPKGSFSTLEIQRTEQGDSAMYLCASSLNQGSTEAFFGQGTRLTVV.

This clone came up a few times. The rearrangement links TRBV19 to TRBJ1-1; 10 bases match TRBD1. V gave up 0 bases and J gave up 3 bases; unmatched junction bases: 4. This CDR3 region has 16 residues. Germline V gene data show CDR1 as LNHDA and CDR2 as SQIVND (reference sequence). CDR3 protein: CASSIDWTGGYTEAFF. CDR3 nucleotides: TGTGCCAGTAGTATAGATTGGACAGGGGGGTACACTGAAGCTTTCTTT.

This clone was seen a few times. This chain links TRBV5-4 with TRBJ1-1, with unresolved D. The CDR3 has 13 amino acids. The V and J ends lost 0 bases and 5 bases respectively, with 8 bases between them. The germline V gene encodes CDR1 SGHNT and CDR2 YYREEE (reference sequence). CDR3 sequence reads: CASSLGQVTEAFF. The DNA for the CDR3 is TGTGCCAGCAGCTTGGGCCAGGTAACTGAAGCTTTCTTT.

This clone was counted only a few times. The chain combines TRBV6-5 with TRBJ1-2; 7 nucleotides agree with TRBD1. CDR1 is MNHEY and CDR2 is SVGAGI in the germline V gene. The CDR3 spans 14 residues. Trimming removed 7 bases from V and 2 bases from J; junction bases left unmatched: 7. The DNA for the CDR3 is TGTGCCAGCAACTCGGTACAGGGGAACTATGGCTACACCTTC. This sequence encodes CASNSVQGNYGYTF.

This rearrangement joins TRBV5-4 to TRBJ2-7, with D unresolved. V was shortened by 0 bases and J by 0 bases, with 4 bases between the two germline ends. From germline, CDR1 is SGHNT and CDR2 YYREEE (reference sequence). The CDR3 is 13 residues long. Here the CDR3 reads CASSLASSYEQYF. For the CDR3, the DNA is TGTGCCAGCAGCTTGGCTAGCTCCTACGAGCAGTACTTC.

This rearrangement joins TRBV6-1 to TRBJ2-2; D possibly corresponds to TRBD2 (5 bases). Trimming left V 0 bases short and J 4 bases short, with 9 bases between. CDR3 length: 15 residues. Looked up from germline, CDR1 is MNHNS and CDR2 is SASEGT. The CDR3 here is CASSEAGVSTGELFF. The CDR3 DNA follows: TGTGCCAGCAGTGAAGCCGGGGTTTCCACCGGGGAGCTGTTTTTT.

This rearrangement joins TRBV2 to TRBJ1-1; D uncertain. Trimming stripped 7 bases from V and 0 bases from J, with 12 bases between. Germline V gives CDR1 SNHLY, CDR2 FYNNEI. The CDR3 extends over 14 amino acids. The CDR3: CASNRDGVNTEAFF. The CDR3 DNA reads TGTGCCAGCAACCGGGATGGAGTGAACACTGAAGCTTTCTTT.

The V gene is TRBV19, the J gene TRBJ2-5; 7 positions agree with TRBD2. This CDR3 region has 16 residues. V lost 0 bases, J lost 1 base, and 5 bases stayed unmatched. Germline V lookup: CDR1 LNHDA, CDR2 SQIVND (reference sequence). CDR3: CASSIDLRTSQETQYF. The CDR3 nucleotides read TGTGCCAGTAGTATAGATCTCCGGACTAGCCAAGAGACCCAGTACTTC.

The chain links TRBV7-2 to TRBJ2-5; maybe TRBD2 (5 bases). Germline CDR1 is SGHTA and CDR2 is FQGNSA. The CDR3 is made up of 13 amino acids. V lost 5 bases and J 4 bases, leaving 11 bases between the germline ends. CDR3 bases: TGTGCCAGCAGCCCCGGGATAGGAGAGACCCAGTACTTC. This translates into CASSPGIGETQYF.

The V gene is TRBV6-5, the J gene TRBJ1-1; 9 bases are shared with TRBD1. Looked up from germline, CDR1 is MNHEY and CDR2 is SVGAGI. V lost 7 bases to trimming and J lost 5 bases; unmatched junction nucleotides: 8. The CDR3 consists of 14 residues. CDR3: CASNRNRGRTEAFF. The CDR3 nucleotides read TGTGCCAGCAATCGTAACAGGGGGCGGACTGAAGCTTTCTTT.

The V and J genes are TRBV28 and TRBJ1-5, with TRBD1 identical over 7 bases. There are 15 residues in the CDR3. Germline loops: CDR1 MDHEN, CDR2 SYDVKM. The junction had 5 bases not matched to a gene; V was cut back by 5 bases and J by 1 base. CDR3 in amino acids: CASSITGASNQPQHF. The CDR3 DNA reads as TGTGCCAGCAGTATAACAGGGGCCAGCAATCAGCCCCAGCATTTT. Filled out from reference TRBV28 and TRBJ1-5, the complete variable domain reads DVKVTQSSRYLVKRTGEKVFLECVQDMDHENMFWYRQDPGLGLRLIYFSYDVKMKEKGDIPEGYSVSREKKERFSLILESASTNQTSMYLCASSITGASNQPQHFGDGTRLSIL.

This chain uses TRBV6-5 with TRBJ1-2; TRBD1 matches at 9 bases. CDR1 and CDR2 from the germline V gene are MNHEY and SVGAGI. The trim removed 2 bases at V and 8 bases at J, leaving 6 bases unmatched. The CDR3 consists of 14 residues. The CDR3 bases are TGTGCCAGCAGTTACCTGGGACAGGGAGTGGGCTACACCTTC. The encoded protein is CASSYLGQGVGYTF.

The V call is TRBV19, the J call TRBJ1-2; D is unresolved. V lost 2 bases and J lost 8, with 9 bases in between. Germline V lookup: CDR1 LNHDA, CDR2 SQIVND (reference sequence). This CDR3 comprises 12 residues. CDR3 region: CASSIRNGGYTF. CDR3 nucleotide sequence: TGTGCCAGTAGTATACGTAACGGGGGCTACACCTTC. Together with reference TRBV19 and TRBJ1-2, the CDR3 gives the full variable domain: DGGITQSPKYLFRKEGQNVTLSCEQNLNHDAMYWYRQDPGQGLRLIYYSQIVNDFQKGDIAEGYSVSREKKESFPLTVTSAQKNPTAFYLCASSIRNGGYTFGSGTRLTVV.

The rearrangement uses TRBV21-1 and TRBJ2-5; the table's D call, TRBD2, has no DNA check behind it. TRBV21-1 is described as a pseudogene. The CDR3 spans 15 residues. CDR3 region: CASSKGVGAGETQYF. The CDR3 DNA reads as TGTGCCAGCAGCAAAGGGGTCGGCGCCGGGGAGACCCAGTACTTC.

The count of this clone is one. This chain uses TRBV9 with TRBJ2-2, with D perhaps TRBD1 (5 bases). Trimming stripped 2 bases from V and 3 bases from J, with 11 bases between. The CDR3 extends over 15 amino acids. From germline, CDR1 is SGDLS and CDR2 YYNGEE. The CDR3 sequence is CASSVQGVDTGELFF. CDR3 sequence (DNA): TGTGCCAGCAGCGTTCAAGGGGTCGACACCGGGGAGCTGTTTTTT.

The chain uses TRBV6-4 and TRBJ2-1; 8 nucleotides match TRBD2. The CDR3 is 15 residues long. Trimming at V came to 6 bases and at J to 4 bases, leaving 8 bases not matched to a gene. CDR1 is MRHNA and CDR2 is SNTAGT in the germline V gene. The DNA of the CDR3 is TGTGCCAGCAGCCGAAGCGGGGGCCCTTACAATGAGCAGTTCTTC. It yields the protein CASSRSGGPYNEQFF.

V usage is TRBV27 and J usage is TRBJ1-1, with D maybe TRBD1 (6 bases). V gave up 5 bases and J gave up 4 bases, with 14 bases separating them. Germline V gene lookup returns CDR1 MNHEY and CDR2 SMNVEV (reference sequence). CDR3 length: 14 residues. For the CDR3, the DNA is TGTGCCAGCAGTACTTACAGGGACGGCACTGAAGCTTTCTTT. Translating it yields CASSTYRDGTEAFF.

The chain recombines TRBV10-1 with TRBJ1-4, with TRBD1 identical over 10 bases. This CDR3 has 20 amino acids. Germline CDR1 and CDR2: WNHNN and SYGVQD (reference sequence). After removal of 6 bases from V and 4 bases from J, the junction contained 20 bases not matched to a gene. CDR3 bases: TGCGCCAGCAGCCGGGACAGGGGCTCAAAACTTGGAAACCATAATGAAAAACTGTTTTTT. Its protein is CASSRDRGSKLGNHNEKLFF.